A selection of T cell receptor beta chains follows, all from one sample in a study of blood T cell repertoires in COVID-19. This table comes from immunoSEQ multiplex PCR, and its TCRdb copy is limited to in-frame clones, with some not included. Of around 44,000 clones listed, about four fifths are singletons. The sample was peripheral blood. These receptor sequences come from a man aged 35-49 years with active or convalescent COVID-19. Both conserved end residues are part of each CDR3. A D gene is named only where the DNA matches it firmly. Expanded clones get a size class; other rows say once, few or many, or leave the size out.

size	D	V	J	CDR3	DNA
.	TRBD1	TRBV6-6	TRBJ2-3	CASRPMGTGGTDTQYF	TGTGCCAGCAGACCAATGGGAACAGGGGGCACAGATACGCAGTATTTT
.	.	TRBV3-1/TRBV3-2	TRBJ1-1	CASSHLQATEAFF	TGTGCCAGCAGCCATCTACAGGCCACTGAAGCTTTCTTT
.	TRBD1	TRBV5-6	TRBJ1-3	CASSLGEDRGHF	TGTGCCAGCAGCTTGGGCGAGGACAGGGGCCATTTT
once	TRBD2	TRBV3-1/TRBV3-2	TRBJ2-5	CASSQDSSGGETQYF	TGTGCCAGCAGCCAAGATAGTAGCGGGGGAGAGACCCAGTACTTC
.	.	TRBV6-5	TRBJ1-4	CASGLQGMGNEKLFF	TGTGCCAGCGGATTACAGGGTATGGGGAATGAAAAACTGTTTTTT
.	.	TRBV14	TRBJ1-3	CASSPRHASGNTIYF	TGTGCCAGCAGCCCCCGACATGCCTCTGGAAACACCATATATTTT
.	.	TRBV6-6	TRBJ1-3	CASSYSAVGGNTIYF	TGTGCCAGCAGTTACTCCGCCGTCGGTGGAAACACCATATATTTT
.	TRBD1	TRBV9	TRBJ1-4	CASSDGQGPWEKLFF	TGTGCCAGCAGCGATGGACAGGGACCATGGGAAAAACTGTTTTTT
.	.	TRBV25-1	TRBJ1-2	CASSGAGLFYGYTF	TGTGCCAGCAGTGGAGCAGGACTTTTCTATGGCTACACCTTC
.	.	TRBV7-3	TRBJ2-1	CASSLGLLGMSSYNEQFF	TGTGCCAGCAGCTTGGGGCTGCTAGGAATGAGCTCCTACAATGAGCAGTTCTTC
.	.	TRBV11-3	TRBJ1-2	CASSPTWDTLFF	TGTGCCAGCAGCCCCACTTGGGACACTTTATTCTTC
.	.	TRBV20-1	TRBJ1-1	CSVTRGTEAFF	TGCAGTGTTACCAGGGGCACTGAAGCTTTCTTT
.	TRBD2	TRBV18	TRBJ2-7	CASSKRGVAYEQYF	TGTGCCAGCTCTAAGCGGGGGGTCGCCTACGAGCAGTACTTC
.	.	TRBV4-3	TRBJ2-1	CASSQDPGGSYNEQFF	TGCGCCAGCAGCCAAGATCCAGGGGGGTCCTACAATGAGCAGTTCTTC
.	.	TRBV5-1	TRBJ1-2	CASSLRGRDTSFDGYTF	TGCGCCAGCAGCTTGAGGGGCCGGGACACCTCCTTTGATGGCTACACCTTC
.	.	TRBV24-1	TRBJ1-2	CATSSTDGDYGYTF	TGTGCCACCAGTAGCACCGACGGAGACTATGGCTACACCTTC
.	.	TRBV5-1	TRBJ1-1	CASSLVMGATGTEAFF	TGCGCCAGCAGCTTGGTGATGGGTGCTACGGGGACTGAAGCTTTCTTT
large	.	TRBV28	TRBJ1-4	CASSPMSEEEKLFF	TGTGCCAGCAGCCCCATGTCCGAGGAAGAAAAACTGTTTTTT
.	.	TRBV7-2	TRBJ2-3	CASSKGAGWADTQYF	TGTGCCAGCAGCAAAGGGGCGGGATGGGCAGATACGCAGTATTTT
many	.	TRBV5-1	TRBJ2-1	CASSINGDNEQFF	TGCGCCAGCAGTATCAACGGGGACAATGAGCAGTTCTTC
few	TRBD2	TRBV4-3	TRBJ2-1	CASSFRLAGTYNEQFF	TGCGCCAGCAGCTTCCGACTAGCGGGGACCTACAATGAGCAGTTCTTC
few	.	TRBV27	TRBJ1-6	CASSPWGGNSPLHF	TGTGCCAGCTCCCCTTGGGGGGGAAACTCACCCCTCCACTTT
.	TRBD1	TRBV27	TRBJ2-7	CASSRGGTGVEEQYF	TGTGCCAGCAGCCGGGGGGGGACAGGGGTGGAGGAGCAGTACTTC
once	.	TRBV9	TRBJ2-2	CASSDLRQGNTGELFF	TGTGCCAGCAGCGACCTTCGCCAGGGGAACACCGGGGAGCTGTTTTTT
.	.	TRBV2	TRBJ1-5	CASSPNTVAQHF	TGTGCCAGCAGTCCCAACACAGTGGCCCAGCATTTT
.	.	TRBV10-1	TRBJ1-1	CASSRSRGGNTEAFF	TGCGCCAGCAGTCGGTCCCGAGGAGGGAACACTGAAGCTTTCTTT
.	.	TRBV28	TRBJ1-1	CASSFVSGVRTEAFF	TGTGCCAGCAGTTTTGTATCAGGGGTTCGCACTGAAGCTTTCTTT
.	TRBD1	TRBV28	TRBJ2-2	CASSPSTLRTGGSGELFF	TGTGCCAGCAGCCCATCCACCTTAAGGACAGGGGGTTCCGGGGAGCTGTTTTTT
.	TRBD1	TRBV7-2	TRBJ2-6	CASSPRQGFSGANVLTF	TGTGCCAGCAGCCCGCGACAGGGCTTCTCTGGGGCCAACGTCCTGACTTTC
.	.	TRBV6-5	TRBJ1-2	CASSPANYGYTF	TGTGCCAGCAGCCCAGCTAACTATGGCTACACCTTC
.	.	TRBV30	TRBJ1-1	CAWSAQGGTEAFF	TGTGCCTGGAGTGCACAGGGTGGCACTGAAGCTTTCTTT
.	.	TRBV9	TRBJ2-1	CASSGRPTYNEQFF	TGTGCCAGCAGCGGGAGGCCCACCTACAATGAGCAGTTCTTC
.	TRBD2	TRBV28	TRBJ2-5	CASSWTSGVGETQYF	TGTGCCAGCAGTTGGACTAGCGGGGTAGGAGAGACCCAGTACTTC
many	TRBD2	TRBV4-3	TRBJ2-1	CASSQDVGSGDIGEQFF	TGCGCCAGCAGCCAAGACGTGGGTAGCGGGGACATAGGAGAGCAGTTCTTC
.	.	TRBV7-8	TRBJ1-3	CASSLGATSPGNTIYF	TGTGCCAGCAGCTTAGGGGCGACAAGCCCTGGAAACACCATATATTTT
.	.	TRBV11-2	TRBJ1-1	CASTGGTEAFF	TGTGCCAGCACTGGCGGAACTGAAGCTTTCTTT
.	.	TRBV5-1	TRBJ1-2	CASSLAGGGSGYTF	TGCGCCAGCAGCTTGGCCGGAGGAGGGTCTGGCTACACCTTC
.	TRBD1	TRBV7-3	TRBJ1-2	CASSPLGTESGYTF	TGTGCCAGCAGCCCGCTCGGGACAGAGAGCGGCTACACCTTC
.	.	TRBV3-1/TRBV3-2	TRBJ1-2	CASSQLGPGEDGYTF	TGTGCCAGCAGCCAATTGGGTCCGGGAGAAGATGGCTACACCTTC
.	.	TRBV3-1/TRBV3-2	TRBJ1-3	CASSRQPSSGNTIYF	TGTGCCAGCAGCAGACAGCCCTCTTCTGGAAACACCATATATTTT
.	.	TRBV19	TRBJ1-2	CASSPGPGVLVGYTF	TGTGCCAGTAGTCCCGGGCCCGGGGTACTGGTCGGCTACACCTTC
.	TRBD1	TRBV19	TRBJ1-4	CASSQGQGGEKLFF	TGTGCCAGTTCCCAGGGACAGGGAGGTGAAAAACTGTTTTTT
.	TRBD1	TRBV9	TRBJ2-7	CASSGFGTGNPEQYF	TGTGCCAGCAGCGGGTTCGGGACAGGGAATCCCGAGCAGTACTTC
few	.	TRBV13	TRBJ1-1	CASSPTMRGTEAFF	TGTGCCAGCAGCCCCACTATGCGGGGGACTGAAGCTTTCTTT
.	.	TRBV27	TRBJ1-1	CASSSHPGGTNTEAFF	TGTGCCAGCAGTTCCCACCCGGGGGGCACGAACACTGAAGCTTTCTTT
.	TRBD1	TRBV6-5	TRBJ1-4	CASSPGQGNEKLFF	TGTGCCAGCAGTCCGGGACAGGGTAATGAAAAACTGTTTTTT
.	TRBD2	TRBV15	TRBJ2-7	CATSRAGGLSYEQYF	TGTGCCACCAGCAGGGCGGGGGGCTTGTCCTACGAGCAGTACTTC
.	.	TRBV4-3	TRBJ2-7	CASSQGLYSPEQYF	TGCGCCAGCAGCCAAGGCCTCTACTCTCCAGAGCAGTACTTC
.	.	TRBV2	TRBJ2-1	CASLSQEQFF	TGTGCCAGCCTTAGCCAGGAGCAGTTCTTC
.	.	TRBV5-1	TRBJ2-7	CASSLSPGSNEQYF	TGCGCCAGCAGCTTGAGTCCAGGGTCGAACGAGCAGTACTTC
.	.	TRBV10-1	TRBJ2-5	CASSEYGVETQYF	TGCGCCAGCAGTGAGTACGGGGTTGAGACCCAGTACTTC
.	.	TRBV7-2	TRBJ2-7	CASKPGHISYEQYF	TGTGCCAGCAAGCCGGGACATATCTCCTACGAGCAGTACTTC
.	TRBD1	TRBV20-1	TRBJ1-2	CSANRGYGYTF	TGCAGTGCTAACAGGGGCTATGGCTACACCTTC